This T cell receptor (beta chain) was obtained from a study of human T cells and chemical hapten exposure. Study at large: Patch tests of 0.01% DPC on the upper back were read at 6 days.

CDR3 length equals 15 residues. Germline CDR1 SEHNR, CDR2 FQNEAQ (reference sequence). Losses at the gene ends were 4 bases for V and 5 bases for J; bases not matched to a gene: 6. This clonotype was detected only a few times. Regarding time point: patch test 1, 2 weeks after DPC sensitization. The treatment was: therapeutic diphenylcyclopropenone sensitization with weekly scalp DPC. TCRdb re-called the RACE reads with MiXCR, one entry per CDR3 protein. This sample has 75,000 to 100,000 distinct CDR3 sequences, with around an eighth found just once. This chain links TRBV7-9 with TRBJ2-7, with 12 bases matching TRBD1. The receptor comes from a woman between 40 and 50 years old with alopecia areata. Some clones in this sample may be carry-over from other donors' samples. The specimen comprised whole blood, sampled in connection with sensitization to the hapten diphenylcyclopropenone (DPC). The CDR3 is CASSSWDRGLNEQYF. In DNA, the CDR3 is TGTGCCAGCAGCTCTTGGGACAGGGGGCTAAACGAGCAGTACTTC.